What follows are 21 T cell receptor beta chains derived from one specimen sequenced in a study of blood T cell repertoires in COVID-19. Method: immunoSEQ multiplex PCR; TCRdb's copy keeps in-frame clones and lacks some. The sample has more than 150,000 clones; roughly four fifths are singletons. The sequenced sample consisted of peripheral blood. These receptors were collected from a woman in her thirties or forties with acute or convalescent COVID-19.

Here the CDR3 reads CASSPTGSGYEQYF. In DNA form, the CDR3 reads TGTGCCAGCAGCCCGACAGGGAGCGGGTACGAGCAGTACTTC. This chain connects TRBV14 to TRBJ2-7, with TRBD1 as a possible D gene (7 bases). Germline CDR1 is SGHDN and CDR2 is FVKESK. The CDR3 contains 14 residues. Trimming cost V 4 bases and J 4 bases, with 14 bases left between them.

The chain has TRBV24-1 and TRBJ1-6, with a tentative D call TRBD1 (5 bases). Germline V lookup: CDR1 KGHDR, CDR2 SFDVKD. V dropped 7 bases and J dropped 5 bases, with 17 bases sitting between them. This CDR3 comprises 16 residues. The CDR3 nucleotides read TGTGCCACCAGCGGCGTGATGGGGCGGAATAATTCACCCCTCCACTTT. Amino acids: CATSGVMGRNNSPLHF.

DNA for the CDR3: TGTGCCAGCAGCCCCCGAGGGGCGGGAGAGCAGTACTTC. Its translation: CASSPRGAGEQYF. The chain combines TRBV5-5 with TRBJ2-7, with D tentatively TRBD2 (6 bases). V lost 4 bases, J lost 7 bases, and 15 bases lay in between. The V gene's germline CDR1 is SGHKS and CDR2 YYEKEE (reference sequence). CDR3 length: 13 amino acids.

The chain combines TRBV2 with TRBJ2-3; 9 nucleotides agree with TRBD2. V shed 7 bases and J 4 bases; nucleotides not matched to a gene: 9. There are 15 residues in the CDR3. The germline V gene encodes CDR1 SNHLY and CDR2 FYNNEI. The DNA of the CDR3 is TGTGCCAGCAATTTGGCGGGGGGGCCGGCAGATACGCAGTATTTT. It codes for CASNLAGGPADTQYF.

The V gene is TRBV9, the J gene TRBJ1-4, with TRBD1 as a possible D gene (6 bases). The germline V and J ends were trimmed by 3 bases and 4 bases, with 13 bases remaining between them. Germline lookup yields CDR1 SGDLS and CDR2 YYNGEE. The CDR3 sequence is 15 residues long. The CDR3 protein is CASSATGTLNEKLFF. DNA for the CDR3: TGTGCCAGCAGCGCCACCGGGACACTTAATGAAAAACTGTTTTTT. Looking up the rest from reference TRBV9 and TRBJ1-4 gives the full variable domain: DSGVTQTPKHLITATGQRVTLRCSPRSGDLSVYWYQQSLDQGLQFLIQYYNGEERAKGNILERFSAQQFPDLHSELNLSSLELGDSALYFCASSATGTLNEKLFFGSGTQLSVL.

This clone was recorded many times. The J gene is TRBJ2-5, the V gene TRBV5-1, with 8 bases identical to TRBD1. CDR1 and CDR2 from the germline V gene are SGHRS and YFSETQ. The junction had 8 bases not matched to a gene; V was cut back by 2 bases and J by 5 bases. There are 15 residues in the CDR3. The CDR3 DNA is TGCGCCAGCAGCTTCCAGGGGGCGCGAGGGGAGACCCAGTACTTC. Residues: CASSFQGARGETQYF.

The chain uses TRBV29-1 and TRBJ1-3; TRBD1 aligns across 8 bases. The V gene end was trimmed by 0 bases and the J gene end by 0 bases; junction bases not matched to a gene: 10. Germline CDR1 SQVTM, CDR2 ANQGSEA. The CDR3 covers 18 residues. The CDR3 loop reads CSVEDLGDRTDSGNTIYF. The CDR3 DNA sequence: TGCAGCGTTGAAGATTTGGGGGACAGGACCGACTCTGGAAACACCATATATTTT.

CDR3 DNA: TGTGCCAGCATGAGGCAAATAAACACCGGGGAGCTGTTTTTT. Amino acid sequence: CASMRQINTGELFF. The chain joins TRBV7-2 to TRBJ2-2; D not resolved. The germline CDR1 and CDR2 sequences are SGHTA and FQGNSA. Trimming removed 7 bases at V and 2 bases at J, with 11 bases between. The CDR3 runs to 14 residues.

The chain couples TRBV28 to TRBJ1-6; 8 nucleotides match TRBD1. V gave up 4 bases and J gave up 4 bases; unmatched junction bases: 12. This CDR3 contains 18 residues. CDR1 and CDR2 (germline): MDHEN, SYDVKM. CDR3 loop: CASSSTHATGAYNSPLHF. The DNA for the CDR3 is TGTGCCAGCAGTTCTACTCATGCGACAGGGGCGTATAATTCACCCCTCCACTTT.

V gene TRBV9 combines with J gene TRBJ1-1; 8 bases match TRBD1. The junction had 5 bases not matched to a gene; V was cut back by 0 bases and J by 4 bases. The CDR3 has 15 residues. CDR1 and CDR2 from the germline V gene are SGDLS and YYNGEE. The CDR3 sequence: CASSVGQGATTEAFF. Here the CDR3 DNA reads TGTGCCAGCAGCGTAGGGCAGGGGGCGACCACTGAAGCTTTCTTT. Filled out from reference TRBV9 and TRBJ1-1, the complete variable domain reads DSGVTQTPKHLITATGQRVTLRCSPRSGDLSVYWYQQSLDQGLQFLIQYYNGEERAKGNILERFSAQQFPDLHSELNLSSLELGDSALYFCASSVGQGATTEAFFGQGTRLTVV.

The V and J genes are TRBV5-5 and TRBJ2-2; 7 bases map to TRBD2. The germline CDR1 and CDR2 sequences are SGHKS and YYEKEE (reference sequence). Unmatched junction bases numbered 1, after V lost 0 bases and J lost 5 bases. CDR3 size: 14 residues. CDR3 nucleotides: TGTGCCAGCAGCTTGGAAGCGGGGACCGGGGAGCTGTTTTTT. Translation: CASSLEAGTGELFF.

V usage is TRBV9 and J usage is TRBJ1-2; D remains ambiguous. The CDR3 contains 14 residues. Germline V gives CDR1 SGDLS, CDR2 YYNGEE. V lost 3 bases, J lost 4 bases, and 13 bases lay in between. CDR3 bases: TGTGCCAGCAGCGCCGACCCGGAGGGCTATGGCTACACCTTC. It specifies CASSADPEGYGYTF.

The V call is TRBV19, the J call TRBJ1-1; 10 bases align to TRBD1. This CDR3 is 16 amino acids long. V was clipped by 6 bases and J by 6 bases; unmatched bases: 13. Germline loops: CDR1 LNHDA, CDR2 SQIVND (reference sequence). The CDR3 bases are TGTGCCAGTAGACTACCGGGACAGGGGAAAACGGCTGAAGCTTTCTTT. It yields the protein CASRLPGQGKTAEAFF.

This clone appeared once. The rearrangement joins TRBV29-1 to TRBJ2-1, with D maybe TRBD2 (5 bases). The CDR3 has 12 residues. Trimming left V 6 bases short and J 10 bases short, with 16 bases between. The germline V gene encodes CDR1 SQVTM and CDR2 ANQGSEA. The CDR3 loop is CSVGFFGGEQFF. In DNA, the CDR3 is TGCAGCGTCGGATTCTTTGGCGGGGAGCAGTTCTTC.

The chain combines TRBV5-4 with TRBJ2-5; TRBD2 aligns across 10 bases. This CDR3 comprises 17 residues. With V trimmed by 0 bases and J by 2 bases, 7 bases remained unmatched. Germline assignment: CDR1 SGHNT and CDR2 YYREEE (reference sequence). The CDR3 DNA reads TGTGCCAGCAGCTTGGGGATAGCGGGGGGTCTACAAGAGACCCAGTACTTC. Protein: CASSLGIAGGLQETQYF.

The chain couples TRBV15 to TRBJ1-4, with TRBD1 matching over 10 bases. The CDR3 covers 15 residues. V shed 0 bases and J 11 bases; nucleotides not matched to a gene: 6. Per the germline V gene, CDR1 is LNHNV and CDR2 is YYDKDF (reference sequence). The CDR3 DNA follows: TGTGCCACCAGCAGAGATTTGACAGGGGGCGGGAAACTGTTTTTT. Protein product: CATSRDLTGGGKLFF.

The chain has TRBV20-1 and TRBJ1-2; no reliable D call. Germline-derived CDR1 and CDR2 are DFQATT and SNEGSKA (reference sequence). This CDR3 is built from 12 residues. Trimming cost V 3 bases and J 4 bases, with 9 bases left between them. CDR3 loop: CSASRGGYGYTF. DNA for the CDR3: TGCAGTGCTAGTCGGGGAGGCTATGGCTACACCTTC.

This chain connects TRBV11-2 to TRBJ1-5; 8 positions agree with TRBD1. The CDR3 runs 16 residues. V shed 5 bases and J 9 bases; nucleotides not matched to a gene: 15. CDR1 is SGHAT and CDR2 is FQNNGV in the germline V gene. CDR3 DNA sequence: TGTGCCAGCAGCCAGGGGACAGGCGAGTTTTCGTTGCCCCAGCATTTT. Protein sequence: CASSQGTGEFSLPQHF. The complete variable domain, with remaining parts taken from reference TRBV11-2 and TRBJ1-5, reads EAGVAQSPRYKIIEKRQSVAFWCNPISGHATLYWYQQILGQGPKLLIQFQNNGVVDDSQLPKDRFSAERLKGVDSTLKIQPAKLEDSAVYLCASSQGTGEFSLPQHFGDGTRLSIL.

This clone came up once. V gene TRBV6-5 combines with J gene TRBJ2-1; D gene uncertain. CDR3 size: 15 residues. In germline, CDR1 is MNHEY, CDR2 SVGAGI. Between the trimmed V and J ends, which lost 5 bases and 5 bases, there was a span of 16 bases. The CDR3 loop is CASSTRLGTNNEQFF. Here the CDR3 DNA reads TGTGCCAGCAGTACCCGATTGGGCACCAACAATGAGCAGTTCTTC.

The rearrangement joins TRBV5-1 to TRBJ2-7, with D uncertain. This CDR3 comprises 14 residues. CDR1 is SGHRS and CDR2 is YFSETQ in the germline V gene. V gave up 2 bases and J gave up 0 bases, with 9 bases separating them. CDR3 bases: TGCGCCAGCAGCTTTTCCGGTGACTCCTACGAGCAGTACTTC. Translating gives CASSFSGDSYEQYF.

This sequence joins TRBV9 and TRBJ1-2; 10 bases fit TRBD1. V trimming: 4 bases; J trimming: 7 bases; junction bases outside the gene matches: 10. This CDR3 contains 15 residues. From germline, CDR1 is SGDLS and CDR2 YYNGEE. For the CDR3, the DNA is TGTGCCAGCAGCACCCTGGGACAGGGGAGTTCTGGCTACACCTTC. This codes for CASSTLGQGSSGYTF.